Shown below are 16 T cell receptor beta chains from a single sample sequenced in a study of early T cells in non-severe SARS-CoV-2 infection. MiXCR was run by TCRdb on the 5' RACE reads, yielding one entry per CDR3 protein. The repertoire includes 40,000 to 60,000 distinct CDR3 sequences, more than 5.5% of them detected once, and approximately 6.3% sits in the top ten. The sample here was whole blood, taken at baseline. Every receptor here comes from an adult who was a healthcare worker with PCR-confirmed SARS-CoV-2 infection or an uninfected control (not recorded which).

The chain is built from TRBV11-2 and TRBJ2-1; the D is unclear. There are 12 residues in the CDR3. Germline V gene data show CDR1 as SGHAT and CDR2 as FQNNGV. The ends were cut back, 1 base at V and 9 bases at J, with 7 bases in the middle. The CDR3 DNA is TGTGCCAGCAGCTTAGGACTTCCTGAGCAGTTCTTC. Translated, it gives CASSLGLPEQFF.

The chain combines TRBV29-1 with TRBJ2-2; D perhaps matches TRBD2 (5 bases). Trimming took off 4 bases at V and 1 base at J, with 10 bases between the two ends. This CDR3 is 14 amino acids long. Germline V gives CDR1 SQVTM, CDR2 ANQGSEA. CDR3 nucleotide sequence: TGCAGCGTTGGGATTAGCGTGAACACCGGGGAGCTGTTTTTT. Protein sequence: CSVGISVNTGELFF.

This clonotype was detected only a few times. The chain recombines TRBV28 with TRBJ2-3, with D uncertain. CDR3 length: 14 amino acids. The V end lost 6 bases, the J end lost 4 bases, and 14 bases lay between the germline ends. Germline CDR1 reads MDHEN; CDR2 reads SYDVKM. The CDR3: CASRGPIGSDTQYF. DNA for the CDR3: TGTGCCAGCAGGGGCCCAATAGGTTCAGATACGCAGTATTTT.

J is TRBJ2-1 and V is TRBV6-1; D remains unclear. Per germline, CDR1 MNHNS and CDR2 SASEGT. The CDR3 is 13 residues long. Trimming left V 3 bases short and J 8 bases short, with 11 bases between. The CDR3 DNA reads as TGTGCCAGCAGTGAGTCATTCCGGGATGAGCAGTTCTTC. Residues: CASSESFRDEQFF.

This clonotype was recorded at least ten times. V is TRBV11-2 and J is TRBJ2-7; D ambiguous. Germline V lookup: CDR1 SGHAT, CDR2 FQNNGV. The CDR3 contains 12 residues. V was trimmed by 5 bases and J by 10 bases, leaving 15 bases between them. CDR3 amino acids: CASSANPRNQYF. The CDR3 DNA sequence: TGTGCCAGCAGCGCTAACCCCAGAAACCAGTACTTC.

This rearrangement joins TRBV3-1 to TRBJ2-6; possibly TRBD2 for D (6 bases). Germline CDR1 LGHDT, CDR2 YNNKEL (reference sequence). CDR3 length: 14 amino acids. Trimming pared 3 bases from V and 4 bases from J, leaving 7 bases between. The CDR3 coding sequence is TGTGCCAGCAGCCACGGGAGCGGGGCCAACGTCCTGACTTTC. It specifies CASSHGSGANVLTF. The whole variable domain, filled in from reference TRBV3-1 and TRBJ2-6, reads DTAVSQTPKYLVTQMGNDKSIKCEQNLGHDTMYWYKQDSKKFLKIMFSYNNKELIINETVPNRFSPKSPDKAHLNLHINSLELGDSAVYFCASSHGSGANVLTFGAGSRLTVL.

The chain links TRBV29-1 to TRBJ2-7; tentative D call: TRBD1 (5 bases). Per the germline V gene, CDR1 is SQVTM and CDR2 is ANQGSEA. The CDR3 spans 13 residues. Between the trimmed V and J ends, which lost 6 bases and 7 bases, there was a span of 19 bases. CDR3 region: CSVWVGRAGEQYF. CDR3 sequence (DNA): TGCAGCGTCTGGGTTGGCAGGGCCGGGGAGCAGTACTTC.

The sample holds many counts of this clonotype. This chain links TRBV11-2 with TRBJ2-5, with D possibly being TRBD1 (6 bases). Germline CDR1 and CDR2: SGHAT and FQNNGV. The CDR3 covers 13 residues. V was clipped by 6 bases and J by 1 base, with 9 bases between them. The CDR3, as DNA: TGTGCCAGCAGTTTGGACAGCCAAGAGACCCAGTACTTC. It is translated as CASSLDSQETQYF.

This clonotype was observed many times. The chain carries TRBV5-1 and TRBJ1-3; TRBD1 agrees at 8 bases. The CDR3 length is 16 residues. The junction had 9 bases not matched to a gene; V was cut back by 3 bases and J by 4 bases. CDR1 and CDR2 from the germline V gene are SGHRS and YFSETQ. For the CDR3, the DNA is TGCGCCAGCAGCTCGTACGACAGGGGAACAGGAAACACCATATATTTT. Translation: CASSSYDRGTGNTIYF.

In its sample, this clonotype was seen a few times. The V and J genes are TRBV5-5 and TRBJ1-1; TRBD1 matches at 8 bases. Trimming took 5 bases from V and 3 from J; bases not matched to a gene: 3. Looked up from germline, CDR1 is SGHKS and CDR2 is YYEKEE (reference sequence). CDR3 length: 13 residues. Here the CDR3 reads CASRLTGDTEAFF. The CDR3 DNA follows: TGTGCCAGCAGACTGACAGGGGACACTGAAGCTTTCTTT. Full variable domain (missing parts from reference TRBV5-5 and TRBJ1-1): DAGVTQSPTHLIKTRGQQVTLRCSPISGHKSVSWYQQVLGQGPQFIFQYYEKEERGRGNFPDRFSARQFPNYSSELNVNALLLGDSALYLCASRLTGDTEAFFGQGTRLTVV.

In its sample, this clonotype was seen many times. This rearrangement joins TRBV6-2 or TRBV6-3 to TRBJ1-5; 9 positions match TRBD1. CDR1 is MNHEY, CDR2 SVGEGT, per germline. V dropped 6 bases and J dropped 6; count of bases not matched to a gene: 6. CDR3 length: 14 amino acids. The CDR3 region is CASSHRGPSQPQHF. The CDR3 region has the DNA TGTGCCAGCAGCCACAGGGGGCCTAGTCAGCCCCAGCATTTT.

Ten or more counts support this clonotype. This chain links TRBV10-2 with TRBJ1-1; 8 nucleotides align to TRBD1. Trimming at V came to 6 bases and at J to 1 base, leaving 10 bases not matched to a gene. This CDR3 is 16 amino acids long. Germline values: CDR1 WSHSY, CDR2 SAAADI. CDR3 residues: CASRPNRGLWNTEAFF. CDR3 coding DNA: TGCGCCAGCAGGCCCAACAGGGGGTTGTGGAACACTGAAGCTTTCTTT.

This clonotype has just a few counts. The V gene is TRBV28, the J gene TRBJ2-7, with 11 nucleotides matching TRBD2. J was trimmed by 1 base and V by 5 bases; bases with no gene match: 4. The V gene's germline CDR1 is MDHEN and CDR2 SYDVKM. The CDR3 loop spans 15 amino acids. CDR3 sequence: CASSATSGTSYEQYF. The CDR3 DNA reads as TGTGCCAGCAGTGCGACTAGCGGGACTTCCTACGAGCAGTACTTC.

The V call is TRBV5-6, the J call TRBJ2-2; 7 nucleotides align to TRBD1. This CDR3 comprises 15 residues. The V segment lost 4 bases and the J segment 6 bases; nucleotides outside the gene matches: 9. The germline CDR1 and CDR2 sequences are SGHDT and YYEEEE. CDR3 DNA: TGTGCCAGCAGCCCCCTAAGGGGGCTCCCCGGGGAGCTGTTTTTT. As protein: CASSPLRGLPGELFF.

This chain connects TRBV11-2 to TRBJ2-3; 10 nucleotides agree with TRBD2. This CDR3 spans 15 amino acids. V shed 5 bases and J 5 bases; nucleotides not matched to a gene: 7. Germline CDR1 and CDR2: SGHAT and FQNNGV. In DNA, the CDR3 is TGTGCCAGCAGCCCGTACCTAGCGGGAGAAGATACGCAGTATTTT. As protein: CASSPYLAGEDTQYF.

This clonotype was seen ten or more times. DNA of the CDR3: TGCGCCAGCAGCCAACGAATGGGGATCTACAATGAGCAGTTCTTC. Translating gives CASSQRMGIYNEQFF. The chain combines TRBV4-3 with TRBJ2-1, with unresolved D. CDR1 is LGHNA and CDR2 is YSLEER in the germline V gene. Trimming stripped 2 bases from V and 3 bases from J, with 11 bases between. The CDR3 sequence is 15 residues long.